These 32 T cell receptor beta chains originate from one sample sequenced in a study of a mutant IDH1 vaccine in newly diagnosed glioma. The time point here: week 5, during vaccination. In the vaccine, a single dose held 300 ug of the mutant IDH1 20-mer peptide, along with topical imiquimod. No antigens are known for them. The assay was immunoSEQ multiplex PCR, and TCRdb's table has in-frame clones only and misses some. Among 40,000 to 50,000 clones listed, roughly 85% were seen once. The material sequenced was PBMCs, taken from a glioma patient whose treatment included an IDH1 peptide vaccine. Receptor source: a man aged 40-49 years with glioma.

V usage is TRBV1 and J usage is TRBJ2-4; the listed D gene, TRBD2, was not tested against the DNA. TRBV1 is a documented pseudogene. This CDR3 spans 22 amino acids. The CDR3 region has the DNA TGCACCAGCCCCCTGAGGGGGAGATGCGGACTAGCGGGAGGGTTTGACAAAAACATTCAGTACTTC. This translates into CTSPLRGRCGLAGGFDKNIQYF.

This clone was observed a handful of times. V and J are TRBV6-5 and TRBJ2-5; D may be TRBD2 (5 bases). The CDR3 contains 12 residues. Trimming cost V 5 bases and J 7 bases, with 11 bases left between them. Germline values: CDR1 MNHEY, CDR2 SVGAGI. CDR3 amino acids: CASSPPGRTQYF. The CDR3 DNA reads as TGTGCCAGCAGTCCCCCGGGGAGGACCCAGTACTTC.

The chain uses TRBV7-2 and TRBJ2-1; 8 nucleotides align to TRBD2. This CDR3 contains 16 residues. Per germline, CDR1 SGHTA and CDR2 FQGNSA. The J segment lost 3 bases and the V segment lost 5 bases, leaving 9 bases of the junction unmatched. CDR3 in DNA: TGTGCCAGCAGCCACCTCTTGCGGGGGGACTACAATGAGCAGTTCTTC. Its translation is CASSHLLRGDYNEQFF. Using reference TRBV7-2 and TRBJ2-1 for the parts outside the CDR3, the full variable domain is GAGVSQSPSNKVTEKGKDVELRCDPISGHTALYWYRQSLGQGLEFLIYFQGNSAPDKSGLPSDRFSAERTGGSVSTLTIQRTQQEDSAVYLCASSHLLRGDYNEQFFGPGTRLTVL.

This sequence joins TRBV7-8 and TRBJ2-3; 8 nucleotides line up with TRBD2. The CDR3 is 16 residues long. After removal of 5 bases from V and 2 bases from J, the junction contained 9 bases not matched to a gene. Germline CDR1 reads SGHVS; CDR2 reads FQNEAQ. The CDR3 is CASSAGSGTDTDTQYF. The CDR3 coding sequence is TGTGCCAGCAGCGCCGGTAGCGGGACGGACACAGATACGCAGTATTTT.

The rearrangement uses TRBV18 and TRBJ1-1, with 10 nucleotides matching TRBD1. J was trimmed by 4 bases and V by 1 base; bases with no gene match: 9. The CDR3 loop spans 17 amino acids. From germline, CDR1 is KGHSH and CDR2 LQKENI. CDR3 sequence (DNA): TGTGCCAGCTCACCACTTCGGACAGGGGGTTTTGGCACTGAAGCTTTCTTT. Translated: CASSPLRTGGFGTEAFF.

This chain uses TRBV7-8 with TRBJ2-2; 9 nucleotides agree with TRBD2. The CDR3 is 14 residues long. The J segment lost 7 bases and the V segment lost 3 bases, leaving 3 bases of the junction unmatched. CDR1 and CDR2 from the germline V gene are SGHVS and FQNEAQ. The CDR3 region is CASSLREGGGELFF. The CDR3 DNA reads as TGTGCCAGCAGCTTGCGGGAGGGTGGCGGGGAGCTGTTTTTT.

The chain combines TRBV5-1 with TRBJ2-1; 14 nucleotides agree with TRBD2. V lost 5 bases and J lost 10; bases outside the gene matches: 2. This CDR3 is built from 13 residues. CDR1 is SGHRS, CDR2 YFSETQ, per germline. In DNA form, the CDR3 reads TGCGCCAGCAGAAGGACTAGCGGGAGGGAGCAGTTCTTC. Its protein is CASRRTSGREQFF.

This chain links TRBV28 with TRBJ2-7, with 9 bases fitting TRBD1. Per germline, CDR1 MDHEN and CDR2 SYDVKM. The CDR3 contains 15 residues. V was clipped by 5 bases and J by 2 bases; unmatched bases: 7. The CDR3 protein is CASSLGQGQTYEQYF. CDR3 bases: TGTGCCAGCAGTCTCGGACAGGGGCAAACCTACGAGCAGTACTTC.

The chain carries TRBV9 and TRBJ2-7, with D hard to call. The CDR3 contains 14 residues. Looked up from germline, CDR1 is SGDLS and CDR2 is YYNGEE. V was clipped by 4 bases and J by 6 bases, with 17 bases between them. The DNA for the CDR3 is TGTGCCAGCAGCTTCTCTCCGGAAGATGTCGAGCAGTACTTC. Translating it yields CASSFSPEDVEQYF.

The chain carries TRBV7-9 and TRBJ2-7; 7 bases match TRBD2. This CDR3 comprises 15 residues. V lost 3 bases to trimming and J lost 3 bases; unmatched junction nucleotides: 8. Germline-derived CDR1 and CDR2 are SEHNR and FQNEAQ (reference sequence). CDR3 DNA sequence: TGTGCCAGCAGCTTCGGGGCTAGCGGAGTCTACGAGCAGTACTTC. It encodes CASSFGASGVYEQYF.

This chain uses TRBV7-9 with TRBJ2-3; 8 bases map to TRBD1. The CDR3 is 12 amino acids. The junction had 0 bases not matched to a gene; V was cut back by 4 bases and J by 6 bases. Per the germline V gene, CDR1 is SEHNR and CDR2 is FQNEAQ (reference sequence). CDR3 amino acids: CASSWDRDTQYF. The CDR3 DNA reads TGTGCCAGCAGCTGGGACAGGGATACGCAGTATTTT.

The V gene is TRBV19, the J gene TRBJ2-7; 9 bases are shared with TRBD1. Germline V gives CDR1 LNHDA, CDR2 SQIVND (reference sequence). The CDR3 is made up of 16 amino acids. With V trimmed by 3 bases and J by 3 bases, 9 bases remained unmatched. This CDR3 reads CASSILGQGTGYEQYF. The CDR3 DNA follows: TGTGCCAGTAGTATTCTGGGACAGGGTACCGGCTACGAGCAGTACTTC.

This sequence joins TRBV19 and TRBJ2-1; 7 positions agree with TRBD2. Losses at the gene ends were 5 bases for V and 5 bases for J; bases not matched to a gene: 9. This CDR3 has 15 amino acids. CDR1 and CDR2 (germline): LNHDA, SQIVND (reference sequence). Here the CDR3 reads CASSYWGGYDNEQFF. DNA of the CDR3: TGTGCCAGTAGTTATTGGGGGGGGTACGACAATGAGCAGTTCTTC.

This chain links TRBV6-6 with TRBJ2-1; 8 bases match TRBD2. V lost 5 bases, J lost 7 bases, and 13 bases stayed unmatched. This CDR3 contains 16 residues. Germline CDR1 MNHNY, CDR2 SVGAGI (reference sequence). CDR3 sequence reads: CASSRLQRERGNEQFF. CDR3 bases: TGTGCCAGCAGTCGTTTGCAGCGGGAGAGGGGTAATGAGCAGTTCTTC.

The chain employs TRBV28 and TRBJ1-1; TRBD1 matches at 7 bases. The germline V gene encodes CDR1 MDHEN and CDR2 SYDVKM. CDR3 size: 15 residues. V was clipped by 5 bases and J by 4 bases; unmatched bases: 10. The CDR3 DNA sequence: TGTGCCAGCAGTCCCCGACAGGGCCTGGGCACTGAAGCTTTCTTT. Residues: CASSPRQGLGTEAFF.

This clone appeared a single time. The V call is TRBV20-1, the J call TRBJ2-2; D is unresolved. Germline CDR1 is DFQATT and CDR2 is SNEGSKA (reference sequence). This CDR3 contains 11 residues. The V end lost 3 bases, the J end lost 4 bases, and 3 bases lay between the germline ends. CDR3 nucleotide sequence: TGCAGTGCTAGGCTCACCGGGGAGCTGTTTTTT. Encoded protein: CSARLTGELFF.

V and J are TRBV19 and TRBJ2-7, with 8 bases that match TRBD1. The germline gives CDR1 LNHDA, CDR2 SQIVND (reference sequence). After removal of 5 bases from V and 4 bases from J, the junction contained 4 bases not matched to a gene. The CDR3 contains 13 residues. Here the CDR3 DNA reads TGTGCCAGTAGTGCGGGACAGGAGTACGAGCAGTACTTC. Protein: CASSAGQEYEQYF.

This chain uses TRBV7-2 with TRBJ2-7, with TRBD2 matching over 11 bases. The germline gives CDR1 SGHTA, CDR2 FQGNSA. The CDR3 has 15 amino acids. Trimming cost V 2 bases and J 2 bases; bases outside gene matches: 2. For the CDR3, the DNA is TGTGCCAGCAGCTTAAGGACTAGCGGGCCCTACGAGCAGTACTTC. Encoded protein: CASSLRTSGPYEQYF.

The chain uses TRBV5-6 and TRBJ2-2; 9 nucleotides match TRBD2. CDR1 and CDR2 (germline): SGHDT, YYEEEE. The CDR3 sequence is 18 residues long. Trimming took 2 bases from V and 7 from J; bases not matched to a gene: 15. CDR3 region: CASSFAYSQREVGGELFF. The CDR3 nucleotides are TGTGCCAGCAGCTTCGCCTACTCTCAGCGGGAGGTAGGCGGGGAGCTGTTTTTT. The whole variable domain, remainder taken from reference TRBV5-6 and TRBJ2-2, is DAGVTQSPTHLIKTRGQQVTLRCSPKSGHDTVSWYQQALGQGPQFIFQYYEEEERQRGNFPDRFSGHQFPNYSSELNVNALLLGDSALYLCASSFAYSQREVGGELFFGEGSRLTVL.

This sequence joins TRBV6-1 and TRBJ2-4; D not resolved. V lost 2 bases and J 0 bases, leaving 2 bases between the germline ends. Germline lookup yields CDR1 MNHNS and CDR2 SASEGT. This CDR3 is built from 13 residues. The chain's CDR3 is CASSEQAKNIQYF. CDR3 coding DNA: TGTGCCAGCAGTGAACAAGCCAAAAACATTCAGTACTTC.

The chain carries TRBV28 and TRBJ1-5, with no clear D. From germline, CDR1 is MDHEN and CDR2 SYDVKM. The ends were cut back, 6 bases at V and 13 bases at J, with 19 bases in the middle. This CDR3 has 13 amino acids. The CDR3 sequence is CASSPPGYEGQHF. CDR3 DNA sequence: TGTGCCAGCAGCCCCCCCGGATATGAGGGTCAGCATTTT.

J is TRBJ2-1 and V is TRBV10-2; TRBD2 matches 7 bases. This CDR3 is built from 15 residues. Germline V gene sequence: CDR1 WSHSY, CDR2 SAAADI. V was clipped by 4 bases and J by 0 bases; unmatched bases: 3. The CDR3 loop reads CASSALADSYNEQFF. CDR3 sequence (DNA): TGCGCCAGCAGTGCTCTAGCGGACTCCTACAATGAGCAGTTCTTC.

The V call is TRBV7-9, the J call TRBJ2-1, with D possibly TRBD2 on 5 matching bases. The germline V and J ends were trimmed by 1 base and 3 bases, with 16 bases remaining between them. The CDR3 is 17 residues long. CDR1 is SEHNR, CDR2 FQNEAQ, per germline (reference sequence). The CDR3 region is CASSLGADSTGYNEQFF. For the CDR3, the DNA is TGTGCCAGCAGCTTAGGTGCGGACTCTACGGGCTACAATGAGCAGTTCTTC.

The rearrangement links TRBV4-2 to TRBJ2-7; 7 bases fit TRBD2. The germline CDR1 and CDR2 sequences are LGHNA and YNFKEQ. V gave up 5 bases and J gave up 6 bases; unmatched junction bases: 10. The CDR3 length is 14 residues. The DNA for the CDR3 is TGTGCCAGCAGCGGGGCGGGAGTAGGCTCCGAGCAGTACTTC. Protein sequence: CASSGAGVGSEQYF.

The chain uses TRBV7-8 and TRBJ1-1, with D hard to call. From germline, CDR1 is SGHVS and CDR2 FQNEAQ. Trimming removed 2 bases at V and 1 base at J, with 5 bases between. CDR3 length: 13 residues. The CDR3 DNA is TGTGCCAGCAGCTTATATGGGAACACTGAAGCTTTCTTT. This encodes CASSLYGNTEAFF.

As DNA, the CDR3 is TGTGCCAGCAGGATACAGGGTAGAAGAAACACCATATATTTT. Its translation is CASRIQGRRNTIYF. V usage is TRBV6-6 and J usage is TRBJ1-3; TRBD1 might be the D (6 bases). Germline CDR1 and CDR2: MNHNY and SVGAGI (reference sequence). The V end was cut by 6 bases, the J end by 5 bases, with 14 bases between. CDR3 length equals 14 residues.

In this sample, this clone turned up once. The rearrangement joins TRBV7-3 to TRBJ1-1, with D possibly matching TRBD1 (6 bases). V was shortened by 2 bases and J by 11 bases, with 15 bases between the two germline ends. The CDR3 is 13 amino acids. Germline-derived CDR1 and CDR2 are SGHTA and FQGTGA. CDR3 in DNA: TGTGCCAGCAGCTTATCAGGGGCGGGACGGGCTTTCTTT. This codes for CASSLSGAGRAFF.

CDR3 sequence (DNA): TGTGCCAGCGGGCTCAGGGTTCAGCATTTT. This sequence encodes CASGLRVQHF. The genes are TRBV28 and TRBJ1-5; TRBD1 might be the D (5 bases). V lost 8 bases and J 13 bases, leaving 12 bases between the germline ends. CDR1 is MDHEN and CDR2 is SYDVKM in the germline V gene. CDR3 length equals 10 residues.

The V and J genes are TRBV7-6 and TRBJ1-3; no definite D call. CDR3 size: 14 residues. V lost 4 bases and J lost 5, with 12 bases in between. Germline V CDR1 and CDR2: SGHVS, FNYEAQ. The CDR3 DNA follows: TGTGCCAGCAGCTCCACCGTCGACCGAAACACCATATATTTT. Translated, it gives CASSSTVDRNTIYF.

The chain combines TRBV5-1 with TRBJ2-3; D is ambiguous. The CDR3 extends over 15 amino acids. Trimming stripped 3 bases from V and 3 bases from J, with 14 bases between. Germline V gene lookup returns CDR1 SGHRS and CDR2 YFSETQ. In nucleotides, the CDR3 is TGCGCCAGCAGCTCTAGTCTATCGTGGACAGATACGCAGTATTTT. This gives the protein CASSSSLSWTDTQYF.

The V call is TRBV18, the J call TRBJ2-5; D call uncertain. This CDR3 contains 14 residues. Germline assignment: CDR1 KGHSH and CDR2 LQKENI. With 0 bases removed from V and 4 bases from J, the gap between germline ends came to 9 bases. The CDR3 spells CASSPPTFRETQYF. In nucleotides, the CDR3 is TGTGCCAGCTCACCACCGACGTTTCGAGAGACCCAGTACTTC.

Only one count was recorded for this clone. V and J are TRBV7-2 and TRBJ2-7; D gene ambiguous. Germline V lookup: CDR1 SGHTA, CDR2 FQGNSA. The CDR3 runs 11 residues. The V end lost 2 bases, the J end lost 5 bases, and 4 bases lay between the germline ends. The CDR3 loop reads CASSLRHEQYF. The CDR3 DNA reads as TGTGCCAGCAGCTTAAGGCACGAGCAGTACTTC.